This is a list of T cell receptor beta chains from one sample in a study of CXCR3-negative and CXCR3-positive naive CD8 T cells. Reprocessing the 5' RACE reads, TCRdb reports a single entry for every CDR3 protein and omits DNA. The sample has several thousand distinct CDR3 sequences; the top ten hold approximately 1.6%. The sequencing input was naive CXCR3- CD8+ T cells from blood. These receptors all come from a human donor in good health. Some clones in this sample may be carry-over from other donors' samples. Each CDR3 is given with its conserved first and last residue. Some rows mark clone size as missing; the rest say once, few, many or name a class of expanded clone.

>TRBJ2-1|TRBV21-1|medium-sized
CASSKRVSAGNEQFF
>TRBJ2-1|TRBV29-1|.
CSVPGGTGYNEQFF
>TRBJ2-4|TRBV12-3/TRBV12-4|.
CASKDRGKNIQYF
>TRBJ2-2|TRBV14|medium-sized
CASSHENTRELFF
>TRBJ2-3|TRBV20-1|.
CSARDTTSPKGDTQYF
>TRBJ2-3|TRBV7-6|.
CASSTPRGSTEWDTQYF
>TRBJ1-5|TRBV29-1|medium-sized
CSVGGSIGYSNQPQHF
>TRBJ2-1|TRBV7-3|.
CASTPGLAGYNEQFF
>TRBJ1-2|TRBV20-1|.
CSAPPLALFDYGYTF
>TRBJ2-3|TRBV13|.
CASSPRTALDTQYF
>TRBJ2-7|TRBV29-1|.
CSAKETSGRYEQYF